Below, 16 T cell receptor beta chains from the same sample are listed, as sequenced in a study of T cells in Graves' hyperthyroidism and ophthalmopathy. Using RNA transcripts as the source, TCR beta CDR3 regions were amplified. A set of HTBI primers served as the primers for a first-round RT-PCR of the TCR CDR3. TCRdb re-called the multiplex PCR reads with MiXCR, one entry per CDR3 protein. This sample has about 320,000 distinct CDR3 sequences, with around a sixth found just once. Sequencing was carried out using blood. These receptors originate from a man aged 25-45 years with Graves' hyperthyroidism.

This rearrangement joins TRBV14 to TRBJ1-3; the D is unclear. Deletions cut 0 bases from V and 2 bases from J, with 11 bases between. The CDR3 has 16 amino acids. CDR1 is SGHDN, CDR2 FVKESK, per germline. The DNA for the CDR3 is TGTGCCAGCAGCCAAGATCGAAAGGGAACTGGAAACACCATATATTTT. As protein: CASSQDRKGTGNTIYF.

This clonotype was recorded a few times. This chain uses TRBV7-9 with TRBJ1-1; D uncertain. In germline, CDR1 is SEHNR, CDR2 FQNEAQ (reference sequence). There are 13 residues in the CDR3. V lost 7 bases and J 4 bases, leaving 13 bases between the germline ends. CDR3 coding DNA: TGTGCCAGCACTGACCTCATCGGCACTGAAGCTTTCTTT. It encodes CASTDLIGTEAFF.

V gene TRBV10-3 combines with J gene TRBJ2-1; 9 bases line up with TRBD2. CDR1 ENHRY and CDR2 SYGVKD come from the germline V gene. The CDR3 is made up of 15 amino acids. Trimming removed 0 bases from V and 4 bases from J; junction bases left unmatched: 1. CDR3 sequence: CAISESGLAYNEQFF. The CDR3 DNA is TGTGCCATCAGTGAGTCTGGACTAGCGTACAATGAGCAGTTCTTC.

This clonotype has a count of ten or more. DNA of the CDR3: TGTGCCACCAGTGACTACGACAGGGCCGCCTACAATGAGCAGTTCTTC. Encoded protein: CATSDYDRAAYNEQFF. J is TRBJ2-1 and V is TRBV24-1, with 7 bases lining up with TRBD1. The germline CDR1 and CDR2 sequences are KGHDR and SFDVKD. V shed 4 bases, J shed 2 bases, and the junction held 7 bases outside the gene matches. CDR3 length: 16 amino acids.

At least ten counts were recorded for this clonotype. V is TRBV19 and J is TRBJ1-6; the D is unclear. The CDR3 totals 15 residues. Trimming pared 3 bases from V and 10 bases from J, leaving 16 bases between. The germline CDR1 and CDR2 sequences are LNHDA and SQIVND (reference sequence). The CDR3 protein is CASSIYSDLESPLHF. The CDR3 region has the DNA TGTGCCAGTAGTATTTACAGCGACCTAGAATCACCCCTCCACTTT.

A few counts support this clonotype. The chain links TRBV9 to TRBJ2-1, with TRBD2 identical over 10 bases. CDR3 length: 15 residues. Germline values: CDR1 SGDLS, CDR2 YYNGEE. The junction had 7 bases not matched to a gene; V was cut back by 4 bases and J by 6 bases. The chain's CDR3 is CASSRWLAGVNEQFF. The CDR3 DNA reads TGTGCCAGCAGCCGGTGGCTAGCGGGAGTCAATGAGCAGTTCTTC.

In its sample, this clonotype was seen many times. V and J are TRBV12-3 or TRBV12-4 and TRBJ1-1, with a tentative D call TRBD1 (5 bases). With 6 bases removed from V and 6 bases from J, the gap between germline ends came to 11 bases. The CDR3 has 12 amino acids. CDR3 sequence (DNA): TGTGCCAGCAGCCCGGGACTCTCTGAAGCTTTCTTT. Amino acid sequence: CASSPGLSEAFF.

This chain joins TRBV5-1 and TRBJ2-7, with D tentatively TRBD2 (6 bases). Germline V gene lookup returns CDR1 SGHRS and CDR2 YFSETQ. CDR3 length: 12 residues. V dropped 9 bases and J dropped 3 bases, with 13 bases sitting between them. The CDR3 region is CATPTSYYEQYF. CDR3 nucleotides: TGCGCCACCCCGACTAGTTACTACGAGCAGTACTTC.

In this sample, this clonotype turned up many times. The chain carries TRBV7-3 and TRBJ2-3, with 8 positions matching TRBD1. The CDR3 is 13 residues long. CDR1 is SGHTA and CDR2 is FQGTGA in the germline V gene. The V gene end was trimmed by 5 bases and the J gene end by 5 bases; junction bases not matched to a gene: 3. CDR3 sequence: CASSGQGGDTQYF. The CDR3 coding sequence is TGTGCCAGCAGCGGACAGGGAGGAGATACGCAGTATTTT.

The chain couples TRBV7-9 to TRBJ2-3, with TRBD1 matching 8 bases. V shed 5 bases and J 2 bases; nucleotides not matched to a gene: 9. This CDR3 is built from 16 residues. Germline V gene lookup returns CDR1 SEHNR and CDR2 FQNEAQ (reference sequence). The CDR3 spells CASSPGDRSFTDTQYF. CDR3 bases: TGTGCCAGCAGCCCAGGGGACAGGTCCTTCACAGATACGCAGTATTTT.

This clonotype has at least ten counts. This chain connects TRBV3-1 to TRBJ2-7; D is unclear. Germline loops: CDR1 LGHDT, CDR2 YNNKEL (reference sequence). V lost 2 bases to trimming and J lost 4 bases, with 3 bases between them. This CDR3 has 11 amino acids. CDR3 bases: TGTGCCAGCAGCCAACATTACGAGCAGTACTTC. It translates to CASSQHYEQYF.

At least ten counts were recorded for this clonotype. This chain uses TRBV20-1 with TRBJ2-3; D gene unclear. Per the germline V gene, CDR1 is DFQATT and CDR2 is SNEGSKA (reference sequence). The CDR3 runs to 14 residues. With 5 bases removed from V and 3 bases from J, the gap between germline ends came to 15 bases. The CDR3 region has the DNA TGCAGTGCTCATGTTTCGGTACCGACAGATACGCAGTATTTT. The encoded protein is CSAHVSVPTDTQYF.

In its sample, this clonotype was seen a few times. This sequence joins TRBV27 and TRBJ2-3; 11 bases match TRBD1. Germline CDR1 and CDR2: MNHEY and SMNVEV (reference sequence). The CDR3 consists of 14 residues. V dropped 5 bases and J dropped 10; count of bases not matched to a gene: 8. CDR3 sequence: CASSPGTGGIAQYF. DNA for the CDR3: TGTGCCAGCAGTCCCGGGACAGGGGGTATTGCGCAGTATTTT.

V is TRBV20-1 and J is TRBJ2-1, with 7 bases aligning to TRBD2. The germline V gene encodes CDR1 DFQATT and CDR2 SNEGSKA (reference sequence). CDR3 length: 15 amino acids. Trimming cost V 3 bases and J 2 bases; bases outside gene matches: 7. The CDR3 coding sequence is TGCAGTGCTAGTCCTAGCGGATCCCCCTACAATGAGCAGTTCTTC. Protein product: CSASPSGSPYNEQFF.

Of note for this clonotype: A much larger clone lies a single base off, so this may be a read error. The rearrangement joins TRBV6-5 to TRBJ2-3, with a weak D call TRBD1 (6 bases). The CDR3 consists of 17 residues. CDR1 and CDR2 (germline): MNHEY, SVGAGI. The CDR3 region is CANSYSKLGGPTDTQYF. DNA for the CDR3: TGTGCCAACAGTTACTCGAAGTTAGGGGGACCCACAGATACGCAGTATTTT.

There are a few counts of this clonotype. The chain has TRBV2 and TRBJ2-4, with no clear D. The V end lost 6 bases, the J end lost 0 bases, and 6 bases lay between the germline ends. CDR1 SNHLY and CDR2 FYNNEI come from the germline V gene. This CDR3 is built from 13 residues. Here the CDR3 reads CASRVLAKNIQYF. Written as DNA, the CDR3 is TGTGCCAGCAGGGTACTAGCCAAAAACATTCAGTACTTC.